This T cell receptor beta chain was found in a study of shared clonotypes between healthy human individuals. TCRdb's table, derived via immunoSEQ multiplex PCR, lists solely in-frame clones and lacks some. The profile shows roughly 2.4 million clones, nearly 97% of them singletons. The CDR3 has 15 amino acids. Germline-derived CDR1 and CDR2 are SNHLY and FYNNEI. The V end lost 6 bases, the J end lost 1 base, and 13 bases lay between the germline ends. The TCR comes from a young man in good health. The V and J genes are TRBV2 and TRBJ1-5; D remains unclear. Sequenced material: naive CD4+ T cells sorted from blood. Noted subset: CD45RA+ positively selected. The CDR3 protein is CASSAGPSSNQPQHF. The CDR3 DNA reads as TGTGCCAGCAGCGCCGGACCTTCGAGCAATCAGCCCCAGCATTTT. The variable domain in full, completed from reference TRBV2 and TRBJ1-5, reads EPEVTQTPSHQVTQMGQEVILRCVPISNHLYFYWYRQILGQKVEFLVSFYNNEISEKSEIFDDQFSVERPDGSNFTLKIRSTKLEDSAMYFCASSAGPSSNQPQHFGDGTRLSIL.